Detailed here is one TCR beta chain. Trimming removed 8 bases at V and 0 bases at J, with 16 bases between. This CDR3 spans 15 amino acids. Per the germline V gene, CDR1 is MNHEY and CDR2 is SVGAGI. These data are taken from a study of cytomegalovirus exposure and HLA in healthy donors. PCR was performed using 60 Vbeta and 13 Jbeta primers. TCRdb's copy holds only in-frame clones and misses some; the assay was immunoSEQ multiplex PCR. The profile covers 130,000 or so clones, with roughly four fifths appearing a single time and roughly 6.1% taken by the ten largest. The source is a woman in her forties in good health and CMV-seronegative. The chain employs TRBV6-5 and TRBJ1-1, with a possible D match to TRBD1 (6 bases). Sequences were obtained from PBMCs. CDR3 loop: CASEVGGRVNTEAFF. The CDR3 DNA follows: TGTGCCAGCGAGGTCGGGGGGCGGGTGAACACTGAAGCTTTCTTT.